This note documents a single TCR beta chain sequence. No antigen is known for it. V lost 6 bases, J lost 0 bases, and 12 bases lay in between. This CDR3 is built from 14 residues. Germline values: CDR1 MNHEY, CDR2 SVGAGI. TCRdb's table, derived via immunoSEQ multiplex PCR, lists solely in-frame clones and lacks some. The sample lists a few hundred thousand clones, 70% to 90% occurring once. This entry comes from a study of cytomegalovirus exposure and HLA in healthy donors. Notes on the study in general: CMV antigen specificity of three CMV-associated chains was confirmed in vitro. Many donors shared some public TCRs, even though most TCR sequences were rare. With high specificity and sensitivity, the classifier reportedly diagnosed cytomegalovirus status.

This TCR derives from a young woman in good health and CMV-seronegative. Input material: PBMCs. The V gene is TRBV6-5, the J gene TRBJ2-7; TRBD2 is a possible D gene (5 bases). The CDR3 sequence: CASSSGSRSYEQYF. As DNA, the CDR3 is TGTGCCAGCAGCTCGGGATCGCGCTCCTACGAGCAGTACTTC.